This T cell receptor (beta chain) was captured by sequencing in a study of CD8 T cells in ankylosing spondylitis. General study points: A motif in TCR beta, a set of about eight highly homologous variants, appeared characteristic of ankylosing spondylitis blood. Some motif variants had been reported before (in reactive arthritis synovial fluid and blood). The clones that were linked to disease were reported to be significantly enriched in matched synovial fluid samples from ankylosing spondylitis patients. Disease-linked clones bore a CD8+ phenotype, appearing relatively rarely in peripheral blood.

Preparation of TCR beta libraries was done by quantitative 5'-RACE with molecular barcodes. From the 5' RACE reads, TCRdb called clonotypes with MiXCR, one entry per CDR3 protein. The sample has fewer than 550,000 distinct CDR3 sequences; approximately 5% are singletons. Germline V gene lookup returns CDR1 MGHDK and CDR2 SYGVNS. CDR3 length equals 14 residues. The ends lost 4 bases at V and 7 bases at J; junction bases unmatched: 8. As to this clonotype: As yet, its antigen is unknown.

The clonotype comes from a male donor with ankylosing spondylitis. The chain has TRBV25-1 and TRBJ2-7, with 9 bases aligning to TRBD2. The sequenced material came from blood, either unsorted or a sorted T cell fraction (not recorded which). DNA for the CDR3: TGTGCCAGCAGTGGACTCGCGGCGGGAGGGGAGCAGTACTTC. It yields the protein CASSGLAAGGEQYF.